These T cell receptor beta chains were read from a single sample in a study of cytomegalovirus exposure and HLA in healthy donors. The assay was immunoSEQ multiplex PCR, and TCRdb's table has in-frame clones only and misses some. The data show roughly 92,000 clones, roughly 8.2% seen once. Specimen: PBMCs. These receptors came from a man aged 45-60 years in good health and CMV-seronegative. Both conserved end residues are part of each CDR3. D genes are given only for firm matches. Rows give clone size only sometimes, using once, few, many, or a class for an expanded clone.

15	TRBJ1-6	NA	TRBV5-4	few	CASSLGEGYNSPLHF	TGTGCCAGCAGCTTGGGGGAGGGATATAATTCACCCCTCCACTTT
17	TRBJ2-1	NA	TRBV19	few	CASSIRVERNSYNEQFF	TGTGCCAGTAGTATAAGGGTGGAGCGGAACTCCTACAATGAGCAGTTCTTC
17	TRBJ2-4	NA	TRBV11-2	few	CASSHRRQATAKNIQYF	TGTGCCAGCAGCCATAGGCGTCAGGCAACAGCCAAAAACATTCAGTACTTC
17	TRBJ2-3	TRBD2	TRBV5-5	few	CASSLWLAGAGTDTQYF	TGTGCCAGCAGCTTATGGCTAGCGGGAGCGGGCACAGATACGCAGTATTTT
15	TRBJ1-4	NA	TRBV6-5	few	CASRQNGQRNEKLFF	TGTGCCAGCAGACAGAATGGACAGAGAAATGAAAAACTGTTTTTT
19	TRBJ1-5	TRBD1	TRBV19	NA	CASSIRGDRGRSVIQPQHF	TGTGCCAGTAGTATTAGGGGGGACAGGGGGCGAAGTGTTATTCAGCCCCAGCATTTT
14	TRBJ2-7	TRBD1	TRBV5-4	NA	CASSLIGTGGEQYF	TGTGCCAGCAGCTTGATAGGAACAGGGGGCGAGCAGTACTTC
11	TRBJ2-5	TRBD1	TRBV19	few	CASTDRGAQYF	TGTGCCAGTACGGACAGGGGGGCCCAGTACTTC
14	TRBJ2-1	NA	TRBV5-1	NA	CASSSGSSYNEQFF	TGCGCCAGCAGCAGCGGATCGTCCTACAATGAGCAGTTCTTC
14	TRBJ2-7	NA	TRBV25-1	few	CASSGVRGGYEQYF	TGTGCCAGCAGTGGTGTAAGGGGGGGTTACGAGCAGTACTTC
16	TRBJ1-2	NA	TRBV19	few	CASSPRGDIPRYGYTF	TGTGCCAGTAGTCCCAGGGGCGACATCCCCCGCTATGGCTACACCTTC
12	TRBJ2-2	NA	TRBV29-1	few	CSGTRSGGELFF	TGCAGCGGTACTAGATCGGGCGGGGAGCTGTTTTTT
14	TRBJ1-4	NA	TRBV18	few	CASSPTGADEKLFF	TGTGCCAGCTCACCGACAGGAGCGGATGAAAAACTGTTTTTT
16	TRBJ1-5	NA	TRBV15	few	CATSRPWGHFYQPQHF	TGTGCCACCAGCAGACCCTGGGGACATTTCTATCAGCCCCAGCATTTT
16	TRBJ2-3	TRBD1	TRBV5-5	NA	CASSSGTGPSTDTQYF	TGTGCCAGCAGCTCCGGGACAGGCCCTAGCACAGATACGCAGTATTTT
15	TRBJ2-5	TRBD1	TRBV7-3	NA	CASSLGQGVIETQYF	TGTGCCAGCAGCCTTGGACAGGGAGTTATAGAGACCCAGTACTTC